This TCR beta chain was recorded in a study of type 1 and type 2 diabetes patients. General study points: Type 2 diabetes patients had few highly-expanded CD4+ clones, median one.

Amplification started from genomic DNA. Amplification of the beta chain CDR3 used 30 forward and 13 reverse multiplex primers. In TCRdb, the multiplex PCR reads were re-called with MiXCR into one record per CDR3 protein. The repertoire holds 250,000 or so distinct CDR3 sequences, with over 45% as singletons. V lost 3 bases and J lost 2, with 11 bases in between. Germline CDR1 is SQVTM and CDR2 is ANQGSEA. The length of the CDR3 is 13 residues. Remarks on this clonotype: Its antigen remains unknown.

The sequence derives from a man aged 18 to 29 with type 2 diabetes. The sequenced sample was peripheral blood mononuclear cells (PBMCs). The chain combines TRBV29-1 with TRBJ2-7, with D possibly matching TRBD1 (6 bases). The CDR3 here is CSVEDSQTYEQYF. The CDR3 DNA reads as TGCAGCGTTGAGGACAGTCAAACCTACGAGCAGTACTTC.